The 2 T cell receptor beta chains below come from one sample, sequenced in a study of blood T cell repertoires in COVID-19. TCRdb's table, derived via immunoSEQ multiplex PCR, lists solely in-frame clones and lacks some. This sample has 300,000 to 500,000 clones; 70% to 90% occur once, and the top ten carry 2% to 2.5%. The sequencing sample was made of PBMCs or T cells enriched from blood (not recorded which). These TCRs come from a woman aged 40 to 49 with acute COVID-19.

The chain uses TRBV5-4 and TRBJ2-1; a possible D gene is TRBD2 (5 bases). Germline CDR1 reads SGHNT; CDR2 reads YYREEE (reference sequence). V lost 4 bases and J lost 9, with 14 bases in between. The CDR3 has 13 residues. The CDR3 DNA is TGTGCCAGCAGCCTCCGGACGGGAAGTGAGCAGTTCTTC. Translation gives CASSLRTGSEQFF.

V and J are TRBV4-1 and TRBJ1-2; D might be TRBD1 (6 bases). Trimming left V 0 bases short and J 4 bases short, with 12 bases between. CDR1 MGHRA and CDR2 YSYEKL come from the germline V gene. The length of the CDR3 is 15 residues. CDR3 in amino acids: CASSQESGVGYGYTF. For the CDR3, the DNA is TGCGCCAGCAGCCAAGAATCAGGGGTTGGCTATGGCTACACCTTC.